This TCR beta chain originates from a study of cytomegalovirus exposure and HLA in healthy donors listed by TCRdb under 2017. Some background on the complete study: According to a later analysis, the 120 or so validation repertoires were produced on the same platform as the approximately 610 repertoires of the first cohort. The study was designed to test whether signatures of past pathogen exposure could be identified by cataloging public T cell receptors. Along with the roughly 700-subject first cohort, a separate validation cohort of over a hundred different subjects was used. High-throughput TCR immunosequencing, statistical association of individual TCRs with disease status, and machine learning were combined to predict cytomegalovirus infection status. Paper-wide results and their limitations: In vitro tests confirmed that a few of the cytomegalovirus-associated TCR beta chains recognize cytomegalovirus antigens. The classifier was reported to diagnose cytomegalovirus status with high specificity and sensitivity in both the original and validation cohorts. The study listed 164 TCR beta chains as associated with cytomegalovirus. A later analysis lacked HLA typing for the validation cohort, so it scored co-occurrence in that cohort across all 110 or so repertoires. Of the cluster scores, 90% to 95% were above 0 in a later analysis, which found that TCRs clustered in the first cohort also tended to co-occur in the 110 or so validation repertoires. Most TCR sequences were seen in very few donors, while some public TCRs were found in many individuals. According to the authors, the approach could potentially be generalized to other disease states and immunological phenotypes.

The donors belonged to the validation cohort of approximately 130 subjects, which was separate from the approximately 700-subject first cohort. Compared with germline, V lacks 6 bases and J lacks 4 bases; bases without a gene match: 8. Based on the germline V gene (reference sequence), the CDR1 and CDR2 sequences are MNHEY and SMNVEV. Counted from cysteine to phenylalanine, this CDR3 has 14 amino acids. Only the CDR3 part of the read is kept: 42 bases, read in frame from the first base. To prepare the library, the immunoSEQ multiplex PCR assay was applied. In the source study's methods: To diagnose cytomegalovirus status from the catalog of TCR beta chain sequences, a statistical classification framework was built. What TCRdb holds here is the immuneACCESS table cut down to in-frame rearrangements. Part of the clones is not present; checked against another copy, under half of the missing clones reflect an unresolved V gene, and the others are unexplained. V, J and clone size reflect that table, while D and trimming were determined from the DNA. This sample comprises about 220,000 clones, 70% to 90% of them detected only once. The ten largest clones add up to 2.9% of the sample.

Points on this clone: The antigen this receptor binds is unknown. Base qualities are not provided; no much larger clone lies one nucleotide away.

The chain is made from TRBV27 and TRBJ1-2; 7 bases in the junction line up with TRBD1. The receptor was isolated from a woman aged 18-29 years in good health and CMV-seronegative. What was sequenced was PBMCs. The CDR3 in this case is CASRGRDSLYGYTF. The DNA sequence follows: TGTGCCAGCAGGGGTCGGGACAGCCTCTATGGCTACACCTTC.